This is a list of T cell receptor beta chains from one sample in a study of identical twins. TCRdb fed the 5' RACE reads into MiXCR, producing one record per CDR3 protein. Here the sample spans 200,000 to 250,000 distinct CDR3 sequences, approximately 7.1% being singletons. The same sample was also used in a study of T cells expressing NK-cell markers.

Sequences were obtained from CD8+ T cells sorted from blood. The receptors were gathered from a woman aged 18-29 years in good health. The CDR3 runs from the conserved cysteine through the conserved F or W. Each record gives: D gene, V gene, J gene, clone size, CDR3 DNA, CDR3 protein. A D gene is named only where the DNA matches it firmly. Rows give clone size only sometimes, using once, few, many, or a class for an expanded clone.

D: .; V: TRBV12-3/TRBV12-4; J: TRBJ2-1; size: many; DNA: TGTGCCAGCATCAATCTACACAATGAGCAGTTCTTC; CDR3: CASINLHNEQFF
D: .; V: TRBV5-1; J: TRBJ2-7; size: .; DNA: TGCGCCAGCAGCTTCGGGATTAAAGATACGGGGGAGCAGTACTTC; CDR3: CASSFGIKDTGEQYF
D: TRBD2; V: TRBV4-1; J: TRBJ2-7; size: .; DNA: TGCGCCAGCAGCCAAATCCAGGGCAGCGGGGACGAGCAGTACTTC; CDR3: CASSQIQGSGDEQYF
D: .; V: TRBV29-1; J: TRBJ2-3; size: .; DNA: TGCAGTGGGGGCACAGATACGCAGTATTTT; CDR3: CSGGTDTQYF
D: .; V: TRBV14; J: TRBJ2-1; size: .; DNA: TGTGCCAGCAGCCAGCCGGGACACCCAGAGCAGTTCTTC; CDR3: CASSQPGHPEQFF
D: .; V: TRBV19; J: TRBJ2-7; size: .; DNA: TGTGCCAGCCTTGGACCCGCGGACGAGCAGTACTTC; CDR3: CASLGPADEQYF
D: TRBD1; V: TRBV9; J: TRBJ2-7; size: .; DNA: TGTGCCAGCAGCGTGGGACAGGGGGGCTACGAGCAGTACTTC; CDR3: CASSVGQGGYEQYF
D: TRBD1; V: TRBV12-5; J: TRBJ2-1; size: few; DNA: TGTGCTAGTGGTTGGGGGACAGGGGACCCGGATGAGCAGTTCTTC; CDR3: CASGWGTGDPDEQFF
D: TRBD2; V: TRBV4-3; J: TRBJ2-7; size: many; DNA: TGCGCCAGCAGCCTAGGGACTAGCGGGACCGAGCAGTACTTC; CDR3: CASSLGTSGTEQYF
D: .; V: TRBV25-1; J: TRBJ2-7; size: many; DNA: TGTGCCACCAAACTTAGATACGAGCAGTACTTC; CDR3: CATKLRYEQYF
D: .; V: TRBV5-1; J: TRBJ2-7; size: many; DNA: TGCGCCAGCAGCGGAGAAATCTACGAGCAGTACTTC; CDR3: CASSGEIYEQYF
D: .; V: TRBV4-1; J: TRBJ2-1; size: .; DNA: TGCGCCAGCAGCCAAGAGTTTAGCGGTTACAATGAGCAGTTCTTC; CDR3: CASSQEFSGYNEQFF
D: .; V: TRBV7-2; J: TRBJ2-7; size: few; DNA: TGTGCCAGCAGCTTAAATGGGGGTCTAAATAACGAGCAGTACTTC; CDR3: CASSLNGGLNNEQYF
D: .; V: TRBV6-1; J: TRBJ2-5; size: few; DNA: TGTGCCAGCAGCTCCATTGTGGGGGAGACCCAGTACTTC; CDR3: CASSSIVGETQYF
D: TRBD1; V: TRBV5-1; J: TRBJ2-7; size: many; DNA: TGCGCCAGCAGCTTAGGGGACAGGGCCCTCTGGGACGAGCAGTACTTC; CDR3: CASSLGDRALWDEQYF
D: .; V: TRBV5-1; J: TRBJ2-7; size: many; DNA: TGCGCCAGCAGCTTGACCCCACAGGGATCCTACGAGCAGTACTTC; CDR3: CASSLTPQGSYEQYF
D: TRBD1; V: TRBV27; J: TRBJ2-7; size: many; DNA: TGTGCCAGCAGTTTTACCGGGACAGATTACGAGCAGTACTTC; CDR3: CASSFTGTDYEQYF